The clone carrying this T cell receptor beta chain came up once. Its antigen is as yet unknown. This sample is part of a study of shared clonotypes between healthy human individuals. Every donor, a Caucasian adult, lived in Nashville, Tennessee. The investigators split CD4+ cells into a CD45RA+ naive subset and a CD45RA-negative memory subset. Study-wide findings and caveats: Represented genetic and exposure-history diversity was restricted by having few donors. With a handful of donors compared, 4.5% to 6.5% of naive CD4 clonotypes were shared.

Method: immunoSEQ multiplex PCR; TCRdb's copy keeps in-frame clones and lacks some. Found here are some 2,100,000 clones, approximately 95% of them singletons; the top ten hold more than 0.1%. This CDR3 region has 12 residues. Germline V gene lookup returns CDR1 SNHLY and CDR2 FYNNEI. Trimming removed 7 bases from V and 3 bases from J; junction bases left unmatched: 2. The rearrangement uses TRBV2 and TRBJ2-5; 7 bases fit TRBD2. Source material: naive CD4+ T cells sorted from blood. Subset here: CD45RA+ positively selected. The receptor comes from a man aged 18 to 30 in good health. CDR3 DNA sequence: TGTGCCAGCAAAGGACTAGAAGAGACCCAGTACTTC. Protein sequence: CASKGLEETQYF.